Presented here are 21 T cell receptor beta chains from one specimen sequenced in a study of graft-versus-host responses after intestinal transplantation. Method: immunoSEQ multiplex PCR; TCRdb's copy keeps in-frame clones and lacks some. The table includes approximately 60,000 clones, over 90% detected once. No antigen has been identified for these receptors. The sequencing here drew on unstimulated CD8+ T cells sorted from spleen or lymph node cells, taken before transplant. All receptors come from a human donor who was the organ donor for an intestinal transplant.

The table lists this clone with a count of one. The chain is built from TRBV6-6 and TRBJ2-3; D gene unclear. Trimming cost V 8 bases and J 6 bases, with 21 bases left between them. The CDR3 is 15 amino acids. Germline-derived CDR1 and CDR2 are MNHNY and SVGAGI (reference sequence). The CDR3 loop reads CASSDGWLVSDTQYF. CDR3 DNA sequence: TGTGCCAGCTCCGACGGGTGGCTTGTATCGGATACGCAGTATTTT.

In nucleotides, the CDR3 is TGTGCCAGCGCCGACAGACAGTCCGCAGGGTATGGCTACACCTTC. Protein: CASADRQSAGYGYTF. The V gene is TRBV27, the J gene TRBJ1-2; tentatively, D is TRBD1 (5 bases). The CDR3 loop spans 15 amino acids. CDR1 is MNHEY, CDR2 SMNVEV, per germline (reference sequence). V shed 8 bases and J shed 5 bases, with 21 bases lying between them.

This chain connects TRBV5-1 to TRBJ1-2; D uncertain. The V gene's germline CDR1 is SGHRS and CDR2 YFSETQ. Trimming shortened V by 4 bases and J by 2 bases, and 12 bases separated the two germline ends. This CDR3 has 14 residues. The CDR3 nucleotides are TGCGCCAGCAGCGGCCTCAGGAGGAACTATGGCTACACCTTC. Translation gives CASSGLRRNYGYTF. Combining the CDR3 with reference TRBV5-1 and TRBJ1-2 gives the whole variable domain KAGVTQTPRYLIKTRGQQVTLSCSPISGHRSVSWYQQTPGQGLQFLFEYFSETQRNKGNFPGRFSGRQFSNSRSEMNVSTLELGDSALYLCASSGLRRNYGYTFGSGTRLTVV.

The rearrangement links TRBV4-2 to TRBJ2-7; 9 nucleotides align to TRBD1. The germline V gene encodes CDR1 LGHNA and CDR2 YNFKEQ. The CDR3 spans 16 residues. V lost 1 base, J lost 3 bases, and 7 bases stayed unmatched. CDR3: CASSQGPGTGFYEQYF. In DNA form, the CDR3 reads TGTGCCAGCAGCCAAGGACCCGGGACAGGGTTCTACGAGCAGTACTTC.

Concerning this clone: Germline and junction disagree at one end, which may indicate a read error. CDR3 DNA sequence: TGTGCCAGCAGCATCGGGCGGGACTCCCACGAGCAGTACTTC. Amino acids: CASSIGRDSHEQYF. The chain carries TRBV9 and TRBJ2-7; TRBD2 might be the D (6 bases). CDR1 and CDR2 from the germline V gene are SGDLS and YYNGEE. The CDR3 loop spans 14 amino acids.

The chain couples TRBV5-4 to TRBJ1-1, with D perhaps matching TRBD1 (6 bases). The germline V gene encodes CDR1 SGHNT and CDR2 YYREEE (reference sequence). This CDR3 region has 15 residues. With 4 bases removed from V and 5 bases from J, the gap between germline ends came to 18 bases. The DNA for the CDR3 is TGTGCCAGCAGCCGGGGCAGGGGAGTGGGAACTGAAGCTTTCTTT. Its translation: CASSRGRGVGTEAFF.

This chain uses TRBV27 with TRBJ2-7; 8 nucleotides align to TRBD1. Germline V lookup: CDR1 MNHEY, CDR2 SMNVEV (reference sequence). The CDR3 contains 14 residues. With V trimmed by 4 bases and J by 3 bases, 5 bases remained unmatched. CDR3 sequence (DNA): TGTGCCAGCAGTTGGACAGGGATAGGCTACGAGCAGTACTTC. It yields the protein CASSWTGIGYEQYF.

The rearrangement uses TRBV6-5 and TRBJ2-1, with TRBD2 identical over 7 bases. CDR1 is MNHEY, CDR2 SVGAGI, per germline. Trimming removed 2 bases from V and 0 bases from J; junction bases left unmatched: 4. This CDR3 region has 16 residues. CDR3 amino acids: CASSYLRGSSYNEQFF. In DNA form, the CDR3 reads TGTGCCAGCAGTTACCTCCGCGGGAGCTCCTACAATGAGCAGTTCTTC.

This rearrangement joins TRBV4-1 to TRBJ1-1, with 10 positions matching TRBD1. With V trimmed by 4 bases and J by 5 bases, 7 bases remained unmatched. CDR1 and CDR2 (germline): MGHRA, YSYEKL. The CDR3 extends over 15 amino acids. The DNA of the CDR3 is TGCGCCAGCAGCCGGGGACAGGGGAGGGGTACTGAAGCTTTCTTT. Its protein product is CASSRGQGRGTEAFF.

This clone was detected once. The V call is TRBV27, the J call TRBJ2-2, with D possibly matching TRBD2 (6 bases). Germline V gives CDR1 MNHEY, CDR2 SMNVEV (reference sequence). CDR3 length: 15 amino acids. Trimming cost V 2 bases and J 4 bases, with 11 bases left between them. The CDR3 DNA follows: TGTGCCAGCAGTTTAGGGGGGAGTGGCACCGGGGAGCTGTTTTTT. As protein: CASSLGGSGTGELFF.

The chain uses TRBV27 and TRBJ2-7, with 10 bases that match TRBD1. Germline values: CDR1 MNHEY, CDR2 SMNVEV (reference sequence). The CDR3 is 16 amino acids. The junction had 7 bases not matched to a gene; V was cut back by 4 bases and J by 1 base. CDR3 region: CASSSPGQGISYEQYF. The CDR3 nucleotides are TGTGCCAGCAGTTCTCCGGGACAGGGGATTTCCTACGAGCAGTACTTC.

This sequence joins TRBV9 and TRBJ1-1; unclear D gene. The CDR3 runs 14 residues. Germline V gene data show CDR1 as SGDLS and CDR2 as YYNGEE. V lost 0 bases and J 5 bases, leaving 11 bases between the germline ends. CDR3 nucleotides: TGTGCCAGCAGCGTAGATGTAGAGCCAACTGAAGCTTTCTTT. Its protein is CASSVDVEPTEAFF. The full variable domain, rest sourced from reference TRBV9 and TRBJ1-1, is DSGVTQTPKHLITATGQRVTLRCSPRSGDLSVYWYQQSLDQGLQFLIQYYNGEERAKGNILERFSAQQFPDLHSELNLSSLELGDSALYFCASSVDVEPTEAFFGQGTRLTVV.

The chain recombines TRBV19 with TRBJ1-1, with D perhaps TRBD1 (5 bases). Per germline, CDR1 LNHDA and CDR2 SQIVND (reference sequence). The CDR3 loop spans 13 amino acids. The V gene lost 7 bases and the J gene lost 4 bases, with 13 bases spanning the gap. CDR3: CASTLPGGTEAFF. CDR3 bases: TGTGCCAGTACCTTACCCGGGGGCACTGAAGCTTTCTTT.

The chain links TRBV5-1 to TRBJ2-1, with TRBD2 matching over 15 bases. Germline CDR1 is SGHRS and CDR2 is YFSETQ. Trimming at V came to 1 base and at J to 7 bases, leaving 9 bases not matched to a gene. The CDR3 runs to 18 residues. The chain's CDR3 is CASSLSGTSGRSGNEQFF. The CDR3 coding sequence is TGCGCCAGCAGCTTGTCCGGGACTAGCGGGAGGTCGGGAAATGAGCAGTTCTTC.

The V gene is TRBV27, the J gene TRBJ1-2; TRBD1 is a possible D gene (6 bases). Trimming pared 0 bases from V and 5 bases from J, leaving 13 bases between. In germline, CDR1 is MNHEY, CDR2 SMNVEV (reference sequence). This CDR3 is built from 15 residues. CDR3 DNA sequence: TGTGCCAGCAGTTTATCCAGGGGCGATCCGTATGGCTACACCTTC. Its translation: CASSLSRGDPYGYTF.

J is TRBJ2-3 and V is TRBV4-2; D unclear. CDR1 is LGHNA, CDR2 YNFKEQ, per germline. The CDR3 is 17 residues long. The V end lost 2 bases, the J end lost 2 bases, and 17 bases lay between the germline ends. DNA of the CDR3: TGTGCCAGCAGCCAAACAGACATTTATTCCCTCACAGATACGCAGTATTTT. This codes for CASSQTDIYSLTDTQYF.

The chain carries TRBV21-1 and TRBJ1-2; TRBD1, the table's D call, was not compared with the DNA. TRBV21-1 counts as a pseudogene. This CDR3 comprises 20 residues. The CDR3 loop is CASSRRIERTGRALGECYTF. The CDR3, as DNA: TGTGCCAGCAGCAGGCGGATTGAAAGGACAGGGAGGGCTTTGGGCGAGTGCTACACCTTC.

This sequence joins TRBV25-1 and TRBJ2-1; 10 nucleotides agree with TRBD1. V lost 6 bases, J lost 5 bases, and 7 bases stayed unmatched. This CDR3 has 15 residues. Germline V gene data show CDR1 as MGHDK and CDR2 as SYGVNS. CDR3 sequence (DNA): TGTGCCAGCAGCCGGGGACAGGGGAGAAACAATGAGCAGTTCTTC. Translating gives CASSRGQGRNNEQFF.

This chain links TRBV7-2 with TRBJ1-4, with 10 bases identical to TRBD1. This CDR3 has 17 amino acids. Germline V CDR1 and CDR2: SGHTA, FQGNSA. Germline trimming cut 5 bases from V and 8 bases from J; bases unmatched to any gene: 14. In DNA, the CDR3 is TGTGCCAGCAGCCCGGTCGTGGGGACAGGGGTAATGGAAAAACTGTTTTTT. Translated: CASSPVVGTGVMEKLFF.

Turning to this clone: Within the sample, other DNA sequences also encode this same CDR3. The chain couples TRBV9 to TRBJ2-7; 9 nucleotides align to TRBD1. The J segment lost 4 bases and the V segment lost 2 bases, leaving 4 bases of the junction unmatched. CDR1 is SGDLS and CDR2 is YYNGEE in the germline V gene. This CDR3 is 14 amino acids long. DNA for the CDR3: TGTGCCAGCAGCGTCGGACAGGGGTTGTACGAGCAGTACTTC. It translates to CASSVGQGLYEQYF.

CDR3 sequence: CASSLFASGIADTQYF. The CDR3 nucleotides are TGTGCCAGCAGTTTATTTGCTAGCGGGATCGCAGATACGCAGTATTTT. The chain carries TRBV27 and TRBJ2-3, with TRBD2 matching 9 bases. Germline values: CDR1 MNHEY, CDR2 SMNVEV (reference sequence). The length of the CDR3 is 16 residues. J gave up 4 bases and V 1 base, and 6 bases lay outside the gene matches.